This TCR beta chain is from a study of identifying expanded T cells in peripheral blood. Trimming removed 6 bases from V and 5 bases from J, with 16 bases in between. Germline CDR1 SGHVS, CDR2 FQNEAQ. CDR3 length: 14 amino acids. Healthy donors had no documented immune events, such as infections, while sampled. Generated by immunoSEQ multiplex PCR, the TCRdb table keeps only in-frame clones and is missing some. The table lists some 77,000 clones, more than 75% of them singletons. This sequence joins TRBV7-8 and TRBJ2-5; a possible D gene is TRBD2 (6 bases). The source of this sequence is a person aged 18 to 70 in good health. The sequenced sample consisted of blood. The CDR3 sequence: CASSGLVAGETQYF. As DNA, the CDR3 is TGTGCCAGCAGTGGTTTAGTGGCGGGGGAGACCCAGTACTTC.